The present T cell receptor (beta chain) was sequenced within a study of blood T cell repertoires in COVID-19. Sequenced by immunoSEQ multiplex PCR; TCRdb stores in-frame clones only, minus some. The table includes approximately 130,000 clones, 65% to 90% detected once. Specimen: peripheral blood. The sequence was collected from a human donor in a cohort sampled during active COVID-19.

CDR3 sequence: CASSLQSQETQYF. The DNA for the CDR3 is TGTGCCAGCAGCTTGCAGTCCCAAGAGACCCAGTACTTC. V usage is TRBV5-4 and J usage is TRBJ2-5; D not certain. This CDR3 has 13 residues. Deletions cut 1 base from V and 1 base from J, with 5 bases between. Germline-derived CDR1 and CDR2 are SGHNT and YYREEE (reference sequence). Full variable domain (outside the CDR3, taken from reference TRBV5-4 and TRBJ2-5): ETGVTQSPTHLIKTRGQQVTLRCSSQSGHNTVSWYQQALGQGPQFIFQYYREEENGRGNFPPRFSGLQFPNYSSELNVNALELDDSALYLCASSLQSQETQYFGPGTRLLVL.